This is a list of T cell receptor beta chains from one sample in a study of cytomegalovirus exposure and HLA in healthy donors. The assay was immunoSEQ multiplex PCR, and TCRdb's table has in-frame clones only and misses some. The repertoire includes about 150,000 clones, approximately 80% of them detected once, and around 3.6% sits in the top ten. The sequencing input was PBMCs. The source is a male donor in good health and CMV-seronegative. CDR3s include the opening cysteine and the closing phenylalanine or tryptophan. The D gene is left open where the match is weak. Size values are once, few and many counts, or a class for expanded clones, and some rows have none.

d_call: NA; j_call: TRBJ2-5; clone_size: once; v_call: TRBV25-1; cdr3_nt: TGTGCCAGCAGTGAATATACTAGGCAGCAAGAGACCCAGTACTTC; cdr3_aa: CASSEYTRQQETQYF
d_call: NA; j_call: TRBJ1-1; clone_size: NA; v_call: TRBV6-1; cdr3_nt: TGTGCCAGCAGTGTGACAGTTATGAACACTGAAGCTTTCTTT; cdr3_aa: CASSVTVMNTEAFF
d_call: NA; j_call: TRBJ2-3; clone_size: NA; v_call: TRBV9; cdr3_nt: TGTGCCAGCAGCTCCGAGGGGGGGAGAATCGCCGGGTATACGCAGTATTTT; cdr3_aa: CASSSEGGRIAGYTQYF
d_call: TRBD1; j_call: TRBJ2-5; clone_size: NA; v_call: TRBV27; cdr3_nt: TGTGCCAGCAGTACCCGGACAGGAAAAGAGACCCAGTACTTC; cdr3_aa: CASSTRTGKETQYF
d_call: NA; j_call: TRBJ1-1; clone_size: NA; v_call: TRBV11-3; cdr3_nt: TGTGCCAGCAGCTTAGGTCGGTTGAACACTGAAGCTTTCTTT; cdr3_aa: CASSLGRLNTEAFF
d_call: NA; j_call: TRBJ1-2; clone_size: NA; v_call: TRBV11-2; cdr3_nt: TGTGCCAGCGGGGAGTCCGGCTATGGCTACACCTTC; cdr3_aa: CASGESGYGYTF
d_call: TRBD2; j_call: TRBJ2-3; clone_size: NA; v_call: TRBV10-2; cdr3_nt: TGCGCCAGCAGCCCTGGACTAGCGGGGACAACGCAGTATTTT; cdr3_aa: CASSPGLAGTTQYF
d_call: TRBD1; j_call: TRBJ1-1; clone_size: NA; v_call: TRBV18; cdr3_nt: TGTGCCAGCTCAATTAACCGGGACAGCGTGAACACTGAAGCTTTCTTT; cdr3_aa: CASSINRDSVNTEAFF
d_call: TRBD1; j_call: TRBJ2-3; clone_size: NA; v_call: TRBV7-3; cdr3_nt: TGTGCCAGCAGCCCACAATCCGGGACAGGGGGGGGAGATACGCAGTATTTT; cdr3_aa: CASSPQSGTGGGDTQYF
d_call: TRBD2; j_call: TRBJ2-7; clone_size: NA; v_call: TRBV11-3; cdr3_nt: TGTGCCAGCAGCAAGGGGAGGGCCTACGAGCAGTACTTC; cdr3_aa: CASSKGRAYEQYF
d_call: NA; j_call: TRBJ1-1; clone_size: NA; v_call: TRBV19; cdr3_nt: TGTGCCAGTAGTGGATCAGGGTGGGACACTGAAGCTTTCTTT; cdr3_aa: CASSGSGWDTEAFF
d_call: NA; j_call: TRBJ1-5; clone_size: NA; v_call: TRBV4-1; cdr3_nt: TGCGCCAGCAGCCAAACTCAGGTCGCCCGGCAGCCCCAGCATTTT; cdr3_aa: CASSQTQVARQPQHF
d_call: NA; j_call: TRBJ1-1; clone_size: NA; v_call: TRBV10-3; cdr3_nt: TGTGCCATCAGGGCGGGGGTGGACACTGAAGCTTTCTTT; cdr3_aa: CAIRAGVDTEAFF
d_call: TRBD1; j_call: TRBJ1-2; clone_size: NA; v_call: TRBV4-3; cdr3_nt: TGCGCCAGCAGCCAAGAATCGACAGGGCTCCGGTATGGCTACACCTTC; cdr3_aa: CASSQESTGLRYGYTF
d_call: TRBD1; j_call: TRBJ1-2; clone_size: NA; v_call: TRBV25-1; cdr3_nt: TGTGCCAGCAGGCAGGGGGCAGGCTACACCTTC; cdr3_aa: CASRQGAGYTF
d_call: NA; j_call: TRBJ2-2; clone_size: few; v_call: TRBV5-6; cdr3_nt: TGTGCCAGCAGCTTGGGCGGAACGAACACCGGGGAGCTGTTTTTT; cdr3_aa: CASSLGGTNTGELFF
d_call: NA; j_call: TRBJ2-1; clone_size: NA; v_call: TRBV7-3; cdr3_nt: TGTGCCAGCAGCACCTGGACAGCTATTTACAATGAGCAGTTCTTC; cdr3_aa: CASSTWTAIYNEQFF
d_call: TRBD1; j_call: TRBJ2-7; clone_size: NA; v_call: TRBV6-1; cdr3_nt: TGTGCCAGCAGTGAAGCGGGGACAGGGGTTCTATACGAGCAGTACTTC; cdr3_aa: CASSEAGTGVLYEQYF
d_call: NA; j_call: TRBJ1-5; clone_size: NA; v_call: TRBV9; cdr3_nt: TGTGCCAGCAGCGCCGGTAAGGGGAATCAGCCCCAGCATTTT; cdr3_aa: CASSAGKGNQPQHF
d_call: TRBD1; j_call: TRBJ1-1; clone_size: NA; v_call: TRBV11-3; cdr3_nt: TGTGCCAGCAGTCCCGGGACAGCGAACACTGAAGCTTTCTTT; cdr3_aa: CASSPGTANTEAFF
d_call: NA; j_call: TRBJ2-5; clone_size: NA; v_call: TRBV25-1; cdr3_nt: TGTGCCAGCAGTGAACGAACCAGGGGGGTAGGGGAGACCCAGTACTTC; cdr3_aa: CASSERTRGVGETQYF
d_call: NA; j_call: TRBJ1-3; clone_size: NA; v_call: TRBV10-2; cdr3_nt: TGCGCCAGCAGTGAAGGAGCTACAGGAAACACCATATATTTT; cdr3_aa: CASSEGATGNTIYF
d_call: TRBD2; j_call: TRBJ2-1; clone_size: NA; v_call: TRBV2; cdr3_nt: TGTGCCAGTAGCAGCGGGAGCTCCTACAATGAGCAGTTCTTC; cdr3_aa: CASSSGSSYNEQFF
d_call: NA; j_call: TRBJ2-2; clone_size: NA; v_call: TRBV19; cdr3_nt: TGTGCCAGTAGTATGACAGCGGGTACCGGGGAGCTGTTTTTT; cdr3_aa: CASSMTAGTGELFF
d_call: NA; j_call: TRBJ1-6; clone_size: few; v_call: TRBV4-3; cdr3_nt: TGCGCCAGCAGCCAAGACAGGGGCATCGGATCACCCCTCCACTTT; cdr3_aa: CASSQDRGIGSPLHF
d_call: TRBD1; j_call: TRBJ1-1; clone_size: NA; v_call: TRBV18; cdr3_nt: TGTGCCAGCTCAGGACAGGACAACACTGAAGCTTTCTTT; cdr3_aa: CASSGQDNTEAFF
d_call: NA; j_call: TRBJ1-5; clone_size: NA; v_call: TRBV19; cdr3_nt: TGTGCCAGTGGGGGCCTCCAATCAGCCCAGCATTTT; cdr3_aa: CASGGLQSAQHF
d_call: TRBD1; j_call: TRBJ1-3; clone_size: few; v_call: TRBV4-3; cdr3_nt: TGCGCCAGCAGCCAAAGTTTGACAGGGCCCTCTGGAAACACCATATATTTT; cdr3_aa: CASSQSLTGPSGNTIYF